This T cell receptor (beta chain) was recorded in a study of CD8+ T cells in alopecia areata. Broader study findings: Clonality in lesional scalp, especially alopecia totalis/universalis, exceeded that of normal scalp.

Germline CDR1 and CDR2: SGHVS and FNYEAQ. V was clipped by 1 base and J by 5 bases; unmatched bases: 2. This CDR3 has 15 amino acids. This clone has a handful of counts. Its cognate antigen is unknown. Once RNA had been extracted, it was reverse transcribed into cDNA to act as the sequencing template. Sequencing used immunoSEQ multiplex PCR; TCRdb keeps in-frame clones, though not all of them. The sample has about 56,000 clones; roughly 96% are singletons. Material: CD8+ T cells sorted from blood, obtained at week 0. This receptor was identified in a human donor with alopecia areata. The rearrangement uses TRBV7-6 and TRBJ2-1, with 10 bases lining up with TRBD2. CDR3 sequence: CASSLVGLADNEQFF. As DNA, the CDR3 is TGTGCCAGCAGCTTAGTTGGACTAGCGGACAATGAGCAGTTCTTC.